These 5 T cell receptor beta chains share one sample of origin, sequenced in a study of identical twins. TCRdb re-analysed the 5' RACE reads in MiXCR, keeping a single row per CDR3 protein. The profile shows around 280,000 distinct CDR3 sequences, more than 6.5% of them singletons. Separately, the same data were catalogued under a study of yellow fever vaccine responses in identical twins.

Material for sequencing was memory (CD45RO+) T cells sorted from blood. The source of these receptors is a young woman in good health.

The chain uses TRBV10-3 and TRBJ1-2; unclear D gene. V lost 0 bases to trimming and J lost 5 bases, with 4 bases between them. CDR1 is ENHRY and CDR2 is SYGVKD in the germline V gene. The CDR3 is made up of 12 amino acids. CDR3 sequence (DNA): TGTGCCATCAGTGAGTCAGGGTATGGCTACACCTTC. Its translation is CAISESGYGYTF.

In its sample, this clonotype was seen a few times. The chain recombines TRBV29-1 with TRBJ2-4; 7 bases map to TRBD1. Unmatched junction bases numbered 32, after V lost 4 bases and J lost 8 bases. Germline values: CDR1 SQVTM, CDR2 ANQGSEA. The CDR3 is made up of 21 amino acids. The CDR3 DNA sequence: TGCAGCGTTGTTAGGGTGTTTGGTACATCACAGGGGATAGGAACGGCCGACATTCAGTACTTC. It specifies CSVVRVFGTSQGIGTADIQYF.

Ten or more counts support this clonotype. The rearrangement links TRBV12-3 or TRBV12-4 to TRBJ2-1; the D gene is possibly TRBD2 (5 bases). CDR3 size: 15 residues. With 3 bases removed from V and 5 bases from J, the gap between germline ends came to 14 bases. The chain's CDR3 is CASSFPRGSNNEQFF. The DNA for the CDR3 is TGTGCCAGCAGTTTCCCACGGGGTAGCAACAATGAGCAGTTCTTC.

This chain links TRBV20-1 with TRBJ1-1; no clear D gene. V lost 5 bases, J lost 1 base, and 8 bases lay in between. There are 12 residues in the CDR3. The V gene's germline CDR1 is DFQATT and CDR2 SNEGSKA (reference sequence). CDR3 nucleotide sequence: TGCAGTGCTGGGCAGTCGAACACTGAAGCTTTCTTT. It is translated as CSAGQSNTEAFF.

The rearrangement uses TRBV10-1 and TRBJ1-5; D is unclear. Germline V gene sequence: CDR1 WNHNN, CDR2 SYGVQD (reference sequence). V lost 3 bases and J lost 6, with 9 bases in between. This CDR3 region has 13 residues. CDR3 in DNA: TGCGCCAGCAGTGAAAACAGCGTTCAGCCCCAGCATTTT. Its translation is CASSENSVQPQHF.